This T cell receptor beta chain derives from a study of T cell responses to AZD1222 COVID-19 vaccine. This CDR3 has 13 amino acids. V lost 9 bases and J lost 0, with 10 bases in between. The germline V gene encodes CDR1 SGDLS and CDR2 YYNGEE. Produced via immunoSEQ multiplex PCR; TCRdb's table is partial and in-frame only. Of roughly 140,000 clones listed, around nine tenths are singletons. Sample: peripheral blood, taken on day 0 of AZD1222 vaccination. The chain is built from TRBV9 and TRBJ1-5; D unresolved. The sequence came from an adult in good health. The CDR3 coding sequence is TGTGCCAACTCCCTTTATAGCAATCAGCCCCAGCATTTT. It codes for CANSLYSNQPQHF.